What follows is one T cell receptor (beta chain) and its context. The antigen remains undetermined. This sample is part of a study of cytomegalovirus exposure and HLA in healthy donors. Trimming removed 9 bases from V and 7 bases from J; junction bases left unmatched: 18. This CDR3 has 16 amino acids. Germline CDR1 SNHLY, CDR2 FYNNEI. The PCR contained 60 Vbeta and 13 Jbeta primers. Sequencing was performed with immunoSEQ multiplex PCR; in TCRdb, only in-frame clones are kept and a portion is missing. The profile covers under 150,000 clones, with approximately 80% appearing a single time and approximately 2.3% taken by the ten largest. Study-level findings and limits: Under in vitro conditions, three CMV-associated chains were confirmed as specific for CMV antigens.

Donors consisted of healthy bone marrow donors. The chain has TRBV2 and TRBJ1-2; TRBD1 agrees at 9 bases. Input material: PBMCs. The receptor was derived from a male donor in good health and CMV-seronegative. CDR3: CARGLNPGQGRSGYTF. The CDR3 DNA is TGTGCCAGGGGTCTAAATCCGGGACAGGGAAGGTCTGGCTACACCTTC.